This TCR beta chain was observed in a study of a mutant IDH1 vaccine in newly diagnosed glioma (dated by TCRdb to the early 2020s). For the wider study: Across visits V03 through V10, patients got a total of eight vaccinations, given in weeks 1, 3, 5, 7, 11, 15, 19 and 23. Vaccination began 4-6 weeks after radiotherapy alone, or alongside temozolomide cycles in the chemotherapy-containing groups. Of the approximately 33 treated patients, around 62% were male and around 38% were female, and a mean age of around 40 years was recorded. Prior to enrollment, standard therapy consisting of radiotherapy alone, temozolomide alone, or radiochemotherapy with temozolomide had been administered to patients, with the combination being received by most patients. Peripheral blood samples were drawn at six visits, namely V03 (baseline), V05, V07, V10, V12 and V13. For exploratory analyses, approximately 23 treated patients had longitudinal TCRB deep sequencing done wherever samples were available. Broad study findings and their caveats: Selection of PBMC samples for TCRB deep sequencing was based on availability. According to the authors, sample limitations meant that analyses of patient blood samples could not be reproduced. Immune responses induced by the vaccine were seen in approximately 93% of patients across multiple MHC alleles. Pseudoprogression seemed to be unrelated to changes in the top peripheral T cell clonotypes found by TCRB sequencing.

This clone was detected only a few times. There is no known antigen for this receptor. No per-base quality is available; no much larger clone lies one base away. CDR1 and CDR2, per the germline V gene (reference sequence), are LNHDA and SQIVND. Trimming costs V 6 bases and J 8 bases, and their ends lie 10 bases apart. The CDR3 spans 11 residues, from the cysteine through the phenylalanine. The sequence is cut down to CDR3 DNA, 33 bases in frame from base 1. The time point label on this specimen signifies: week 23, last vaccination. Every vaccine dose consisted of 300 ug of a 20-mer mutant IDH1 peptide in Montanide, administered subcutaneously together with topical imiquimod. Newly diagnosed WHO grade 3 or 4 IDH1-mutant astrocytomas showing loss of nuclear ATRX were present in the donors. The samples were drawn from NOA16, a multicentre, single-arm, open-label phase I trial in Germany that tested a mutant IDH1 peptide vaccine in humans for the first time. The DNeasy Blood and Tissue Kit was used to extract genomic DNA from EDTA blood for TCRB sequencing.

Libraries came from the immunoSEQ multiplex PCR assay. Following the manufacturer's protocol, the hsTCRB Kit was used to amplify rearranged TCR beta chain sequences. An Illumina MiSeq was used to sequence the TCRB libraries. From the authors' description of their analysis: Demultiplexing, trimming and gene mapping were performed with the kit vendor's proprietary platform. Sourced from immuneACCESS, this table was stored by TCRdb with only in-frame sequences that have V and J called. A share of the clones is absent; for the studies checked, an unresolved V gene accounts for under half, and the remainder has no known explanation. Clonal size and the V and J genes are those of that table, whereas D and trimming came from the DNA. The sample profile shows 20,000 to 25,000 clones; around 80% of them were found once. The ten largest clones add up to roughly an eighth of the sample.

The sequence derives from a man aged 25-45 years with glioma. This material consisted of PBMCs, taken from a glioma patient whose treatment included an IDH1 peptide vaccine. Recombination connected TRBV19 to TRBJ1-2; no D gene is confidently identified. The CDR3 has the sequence CASSPWMGYTF. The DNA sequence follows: TGTGCCAGTAGCCCCTGGATGGGCTACACCTTC.